The rows below give T cell receptor beta chains drawn from one sample of a study of Tregs in tolerant kidney transplant recipients. Only in-frame clones appear in the TCRdb table, and some are missing; sequencing was by immunoSEQ multiplex PCR. The sample records over 60,000 clones, about 89% being singletons. Sample: CD4+ T cells from blood, taken before the transplant. The receptors were gathered from a human donor who received a combined kidney and bone marrow transplant. CDR3s include the opening cysteine and the closing phenylalanine or tryptophan. Each record gives: D gene, V gene, CDR3 length, J gene, clone size, CDR3 protein, CDR3 DNA. The D gene is left open where the match is weak. Rows give clone size only sometimes, using once, few, many, or a class for an expanded clone.

D: .; V: TRBV19; length: 14; J: TRBJ1-1; size: .; CDR3: CASSISGIPTEAFF; DNA: TGTGCCAGTAGTATATCGGGGATCCCCACTGAAGCTTTCTTT
D: TRBD1; V: TRBV28; length: 13; J: TRBJ1-2; size: once; CDR3: CASSFGDSSGYTF; DNA: TGTGCCAGCAGTTTCGGGGACAGCTCTGGCTACACCTTC
D: TRBD1; V: TRBV5-4; length: 13; J: TRBJ2-2; size: .; CDR3: CASSDGQAGELFF; DNA: TGTGCCAGCAGCGACGGACAGGCCGGGGAGCTGTTTTTT
D: .; V: TRBV7-8; length: 15; J: TRBJ1-2; size: .; CDR3: CASSSSGGGGYGYTF; DNA: TGTGCCAGCAGCTCCTCGGGGGGCGGGGGCTATGGCTACACCTTC
D: .; V: TRBV7-2; length: 12; J: TRBJ2-7; size: .; CDR3: CASSVQGYEQYF; DNA: TGTGCCAGCAGCGTACAGGGCTACGAGCAGTACTTC
D: TRBD2; V: TRBV29-1; length: 13; J: TRBJ2-7; size: .; CDR3: CSVSTSGRYEQYF; DNA: TGCAGCGTTTCGACTAGCGGGAGATACGAGCAGTACTTC
D: .; V: TRBV2; length: 10; J: TRBJ2-5; size: .; CDR3: CASRAKTQYF; DNA: TGTGCCAGCAGAGCGAAGACCCAGTACTTC
D: .; V: TRBV20-1; length: 11; J: TRBJ2-7; size: .; CDR3: CSAHRTYEQYF; DNA: TGCAGTGCCCACAGGACCTACGAGCAGTACTTC
D: .; V: TRBV19; length: 16; J: TRBJ2-7; size: .; CDR3: CASSMAGASGTYEQYF; DNA: TGTGCCAGTAGTATGGCGGGGGCTAGCGGAACCTACGAGCAGTACTTC
D: TRBD1; V: TRBV7-3; length: 13; J: TRBJ2-7; size: .; CDR3: CASSLGDSYEQYF; DNA: TGTGCCAGCAGCTTAGGGGACAGTTACGAGCAGTACTTC
D: .; V: TRBV29-1; length: 13; J: TRBJ2-3; size: .; CDR3: CSVAQGSTDTQYF; DNA: TGCAGCGTTGCTCAGGGGTCCACAGATACGCAGTATTTT
D: TRBD2; V: TRBV19; length: 14; J: TRBJ2-7; size: .; CDR3: CASSSGSGPYEQYF; DNA: TGTGCCAGTAGTAGCGGGAGCGGTCCCTACGAGCAGTACTTC
D: .; V: TRBV7-8; length: 13; J: TRBJ2-1; size: .; CDR3: CASSLGGVHEQFF; DNA: TGTGCCAGCAGCTTAGGGGGGGTACATGAGCAGTTCTTC
D: TRBD1; V: TRBV2; length: 14; J: TRBJ1-4; size: .; CDR3: CASSVRGLGEKLFF; DNA: TGTGCCAGCAGTGTAAGGGGGCTGGGGGAAAAACTGTTTTTT
D: TRBD2; V: TRBV7-8; length: 16; J: TRBJ2-1; size: .; CDR3: CASSLDFGTSDHEQFF; DNA: TGTGCCAGCAGCTTAGACTTTGGGACTAGCGACCATGAGCAGTTCTTC
D: .; V: TRBV11-2; length: 19; J: TRBJ2-7; size: .; CDR3: CASSFLAGTAGTHFYEQYF; DNA: TGTGCCAGCAGCTTCCTCGCCGGGACAGCCGGGACTCATTTTTACGAGCAGTACTTC
D: .; V: TRBV6-5; length: 16; J: TRBJ2-6; size: .; CDR3: CASSSGDPSGANVLTF; DNA: TGTGCCAGCAGTTCGGGTGATCCCTCTGGGGCCAACGTCCTGACTTTC
D: TRBD1; V: TRBV27; length: 15; J: TRBJ1-3; size: .; CDR3: CASSGQGADGNTIYF; DNA: TGTGCCAGCAGCGGACAGGGGGCCGATGGAAACACCATATATTTT
D: .; V: TRBV5-1; length: 14; J: TRBJ2-5; size: .; CDR3: CASRIGLGGETQYF; DNA: TGCGCCAGCAGAATTGGACTAGGGGGAGAGACCCAGTACTTC
D: .; V: TRBV19; length: 13; J: TRBJ1-5; size: .; CDR3: CASRKQSNQPQHF; DNA: TGTGCCAGTAGGAAACAGAGTAATCAGCCCCAGCATTTT
D: TRBD1; V: TRBV27; length: 15; J: TRBJ1-1; size: .; CDR3: CASSPLRTGNTEAFF; DNA: TGTGCCAGCAGTCCCCTTCGGACAGGGAACACTGAAGCTTTCTTT
D: .; V: TRBV30; length: 11; J: TRBJ2-7; size: .; CDR3: CAWRRSYEQYF; DNA: TGTGCCTGGCGCAGGTCCTACGAGCAGTACTTC